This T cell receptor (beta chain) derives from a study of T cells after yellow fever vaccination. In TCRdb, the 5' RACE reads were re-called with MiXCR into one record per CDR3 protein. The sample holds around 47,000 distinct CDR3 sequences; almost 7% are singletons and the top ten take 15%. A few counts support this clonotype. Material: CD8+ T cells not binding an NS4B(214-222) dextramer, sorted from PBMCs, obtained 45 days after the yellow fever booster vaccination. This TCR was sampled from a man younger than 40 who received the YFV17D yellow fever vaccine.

The CDR3 DNA is TGTGCCAGCAGCCCCACGAGCTTAGCCCCCCCCTACGAGCAGTACTTC. This sequence encodes CASSPTSLAPPYEQYF. V is TRBV7-2 and J is TRBJ2-7; no reliable D call. The CDR3 extends over 16 amino acids. The germline gives CDR1 SGHTA, CDR2 FQGNSA. Trimming left V 5 bases short and J 2 bases short, with 19 bases between.